This TCR beta chain was identified during a study of Ad26.COV2.S vaccination and SARS-CoV-2 variants. Overall study: Ad26.COV2.S given intramuscularly, once or twice 56 days apart.

Turning to this clone: Antigen specificity is unknown. The sample holds other DNA sequences that translate to the same CDR3.

Study-wide results and caveats: The study found similar non-spike TCR breadth in vaccine and placebo recipients. Measures of TCR breadth and depth may have fallen short of total T cell responses.

Treatment here: roughly 20 received Ad26.COV2.S at low or high dose, single or two shots; 5 received placebo; per-sample allocation not given. Specimens were obtained on day 63 following the first vaccine or placebo injection. The shot given was an Ad26 vector that makes Wuhan-strain SARS-CoV-2 spike. The length of the CDR3 is 13 residues. V lost 4 bases, J lost 5 bases, and 9 bases lay in between. Sequencing was performed with immunoSEQ multiplex PCR; in TCRdb, only in-frame clones are kept and a portion is missing. The sample has approximately 400,000 clones, 85% seen once; the top ten hold roughly 3.3%.

This chain connects TRBV12-3 or TRBV12-4 to TRBJ1-5, with a weak D call TRBD1 (6 bases). The receptor comes from a person between 18 and 59 years old who received the Ad26.COV2.S COVID-19 vaccine or a placebo. The sample in question was peripheral blood, obtained in a trial of Ad26.COV2.S vaccine versus placebo. CDR3 loop: CASSSGGDQPQHF. The CDR3 region has the DNA TGTGCCAGCAGTTCGGGGGGCGATCAGCCCCAGCATTTT.